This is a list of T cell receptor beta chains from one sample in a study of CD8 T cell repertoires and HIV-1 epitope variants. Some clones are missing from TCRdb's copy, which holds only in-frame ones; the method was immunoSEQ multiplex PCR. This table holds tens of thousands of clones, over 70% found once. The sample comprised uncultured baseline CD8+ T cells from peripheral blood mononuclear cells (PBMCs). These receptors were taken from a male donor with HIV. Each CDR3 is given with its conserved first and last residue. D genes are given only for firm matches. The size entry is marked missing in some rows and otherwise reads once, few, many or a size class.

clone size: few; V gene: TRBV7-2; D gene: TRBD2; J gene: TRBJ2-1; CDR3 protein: CASSQGLAGGPPYNEQFF; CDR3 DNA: TGTGCCAGCAGCCAAGGACTAGCGGGGGGCCCTCCCTACAATGAGCAGTTCTTC
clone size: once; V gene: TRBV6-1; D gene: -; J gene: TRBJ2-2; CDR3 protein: CASSETPMKGGELFF; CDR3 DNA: TGTGCCAGCAGTGAGACTCCCATGAAGGGCGGGGAGCTGTTTTTT
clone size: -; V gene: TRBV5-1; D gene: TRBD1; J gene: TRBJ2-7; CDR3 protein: CASSYWDRYYEQYF; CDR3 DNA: TGCGCCAGCAGCTACTGGGACAGATACTACGAGCAGTACTTC
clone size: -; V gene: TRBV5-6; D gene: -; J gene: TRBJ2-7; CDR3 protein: CASSPPWTESYEQYF; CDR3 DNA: TGTGCCAGCAGCCCTCCCTGGACAGAAAGTTACGAGCAGTACTTC
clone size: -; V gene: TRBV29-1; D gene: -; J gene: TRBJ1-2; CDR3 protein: CSVVKNPGGYTF; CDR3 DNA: TGCAGCGTTGTGAAGAACCCGGGGGGCTACACCTTC
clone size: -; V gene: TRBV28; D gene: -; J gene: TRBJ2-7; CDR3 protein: CASSPPQGSSYEQYF; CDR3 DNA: TGTGCCAGCAGCCCCCCCCAGGGGAGCTCCTACGAGCAGTACTTC
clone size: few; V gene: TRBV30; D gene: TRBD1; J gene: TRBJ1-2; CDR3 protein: CACLQGAGDGYTF; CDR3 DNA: TGTGCCTGCTTACAGGGGGCGGGCGATGGCTACACCTTC
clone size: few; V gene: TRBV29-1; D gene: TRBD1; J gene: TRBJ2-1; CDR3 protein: CSAIRTGFGAYNEQFF; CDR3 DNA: TGCAGCGCAATACGGACAGGGTTTGGCGCCTACAATGAGCAGTTCTTC
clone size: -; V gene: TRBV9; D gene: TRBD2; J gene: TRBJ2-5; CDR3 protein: CASSVDSGGPGETQYF; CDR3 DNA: TGTGCCAGCAGCGTAGATAGCGGGGGACCCGGGGAGACCCAGTACTTC
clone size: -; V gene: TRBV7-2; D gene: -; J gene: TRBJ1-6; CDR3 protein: CASSARTGLYNSPLHF; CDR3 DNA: TGTGCCAGCAGCGCCCGTACCGGGTTGTATAATTCACCCCTCCACTTT
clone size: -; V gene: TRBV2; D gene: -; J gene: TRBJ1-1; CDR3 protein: CASSEARGGNTEAFF; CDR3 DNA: TGTGCCAGCAGTGAAGCACGGGGCGGGAACACTGAAGCTTTCTTT
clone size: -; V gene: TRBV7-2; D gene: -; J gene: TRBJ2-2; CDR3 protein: CASSLAPGELFF; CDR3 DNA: TGTGCCAGCAGCTTAGCACCCGGGGAGCTGTTTTTT
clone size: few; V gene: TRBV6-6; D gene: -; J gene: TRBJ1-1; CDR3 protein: CASSRVSGNTEAFF; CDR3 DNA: TGTGCCAGCAGCCGTGTCTCGGGGAACACTGAAGCTTTCTTT
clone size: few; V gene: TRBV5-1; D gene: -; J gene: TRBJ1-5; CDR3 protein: CASSLFIGQPQHF; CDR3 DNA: TGCGCCAGCAGCCTATTTATCGGTCAGCCCCAGCATTTT
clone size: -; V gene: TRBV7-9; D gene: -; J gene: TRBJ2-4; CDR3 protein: CASSRDRTHLAKNIQYF; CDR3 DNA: TGTGCCAGCAGCCGGGATCGGACGCATTTAGCCAAAAACATTCAGTACTTC
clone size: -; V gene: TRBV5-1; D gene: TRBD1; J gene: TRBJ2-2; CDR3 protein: CASSEGTGSFSGELFF; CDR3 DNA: TGCGCCAGCAGCGAGGGGACAGGAAGTTTCTCCGGGGAGCTGTTTTTT
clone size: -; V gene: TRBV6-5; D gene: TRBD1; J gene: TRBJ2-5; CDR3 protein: CASSRDREETQYF; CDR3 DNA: TGTGCCAGCAGTCGGGACAGGGAAGAGACCCAGTACTTC
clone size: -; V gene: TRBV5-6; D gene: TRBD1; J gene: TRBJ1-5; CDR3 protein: CASSEAGQGGSQPQHF; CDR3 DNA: TGTGCCAGCAGCGAGGCGGGACAGGGTGGGAGTCAGCCCCAGCATTTT
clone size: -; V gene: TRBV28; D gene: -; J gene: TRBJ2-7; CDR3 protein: CASSGRDRPSYEQYF; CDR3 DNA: TGTGCCAGCAGTGGGCGGGACAGACCCTCCTACGAGCAGTACTTC
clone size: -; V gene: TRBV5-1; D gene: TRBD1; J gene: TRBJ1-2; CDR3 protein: CASSLGGTGKMGYTF; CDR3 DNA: TGTGCCAGCAGCTTGGGAGGGACAGGGAAAATGGGCTACACCTTC
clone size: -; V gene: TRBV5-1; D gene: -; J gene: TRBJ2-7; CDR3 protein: CASSLGLGSEQYF; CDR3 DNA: TGCGCCAGCAGCTTGGGACTTGGCTCCGAGCAGTACTTC
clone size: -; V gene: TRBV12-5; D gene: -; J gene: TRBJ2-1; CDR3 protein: CASGPETENEQFF; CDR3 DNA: TGTGCTAGTGGTCCGGAGACAGAAAATGAGCAGTTCTTC
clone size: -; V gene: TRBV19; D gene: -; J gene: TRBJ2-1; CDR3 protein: CASPSRGASSENEQFF; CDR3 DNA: TGTGCCAGTCCGTCGAGGGGGGCTTCGTCGGAGAATGAGCAGTTCTTC
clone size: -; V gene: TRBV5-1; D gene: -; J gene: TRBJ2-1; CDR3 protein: CASSPRVRDNEQFF; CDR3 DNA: TGCGCCAGCAGTCCGCGGGTAAGAGACAATGAGCAGTTCTTC